These T cell receptor beta chains were read from a single sample in a study of T cell responses to AZD1222 COVID-19 vaccine. Profiling relied on immunoSEQ multiplex PCR, and the TCRdb table lists in-frame clones only, not all of them. Here the sample spans some 110,000 clones, around 83% being singletons. The sample in question was peripheral blood, obtained 28 days after the second AZD1222 dose. The source is an adult who received the AZD1222 COVID-19 vaccine. CDR3s include the opening cysteine and the closing phenylalanine or tryptophan. A D gene is named only where the DNA matches it firmly. Clone size is stated in some rows and not others, as once, few, many or a class when expanded.

>TRBV4-1|TRBJ1-1|few|.
CASSQGPQRRGDTEAFF
TGCGCCAGCAGCCAAGGCCCCCAACGTCGAGGGGACACTGAAGCTTTCTTT
>TRBV4-2|TRBJ2-3|.|TRBD1
CASSQFGQVVDTQYF
TGTGCCAGCAGCCAGTTTGGACAGGTTGTAGATACGCAGTATTTT
>TRBV7-8|TRBJ1-6|.|TRBD1
CASSPTGMGSPLHF
TGTGCCAGCAGCCCGACAGGGATGGGTTCACCCCTCCACTTT
>TRBV2|TRBJ1-5|.|.
CASSVDPGGNQPQHF
TGTGCCAGCAGTGTGGACCCGGGGGGCAATCAGCCCCAGCATTTT
>TRBV5-5|TRBJ1-4|.|TRBD1
CASSLSPGQGDEKLFF
TGTGCCAGCAGCTTGTCCCCGGGACAGGGTGATGAAAAACTGTTTTTT
>TRBV20-1|TRBJ1-2|.|.
CSAPGKGGYTF
TGCAGTGCTCCAGGGAAAGGTGGCTACACCTTC
>TRBV18|TRBJ2-2|.|TRBD1
CASSPGQGHTGELFF
TGTGCCAGCTCACCGGGACAGGGCCACACCGGGGAGCTGTTTTTT
>TRBV11-2|TRBJ1-6|few|TRBD1
CASSLAGQGVSPLHF
TGTGCCAGCAGCTTAGCGGGACAGGGGGTTTCACCCCTCCACTTT
>TRBV4-1|TRBJ1-2|.|TRBD1
CASSQAGRRQGEYGYTF
TGCGCCAGCAGCCAGGCCGGTCGGCGACAGGGGGAGTATGGCTACACCTTC
>TRBV3-1/TRBV3-2|TRBJ1-5|.|.
CASCWSNQPQHF
TGTGCCAGCTGCTGGAGCAATCAGCCCCAGCATTTT
>TRBV4-2|TRBJ2-1|.|.
CASSQEIERDEQFF
TGTGCCAGCAGCCAAGAAATCGAGCGCGATGAGCAGTTCTTC
>TRBV6-2/TRBV6-3|TRBJ1-5|.|.
CASSYGGYQPQHF
TGTGCCAGCAGTTACGGGGGTTACCAGCCCCAGCATTTT
>TRBV5-5|TRBJ2-7|.|.
CASSLERSTYEQYF
TGTGCCAGCAGCTTGGAGCGTTCAACCTACGAGCAGTACTTC
>TRBV6-5|TRBJ2-3|.|.
CASSYSGTRTDTQYF
TGTGCCAGCAGTTATTCCGGGACCCGCACAGATACGCAGTATTTT
>TRBV4-2|TRBJ2-1|few|.
CASSQEGTWDNEQFF
TGTGCCAGCAGCCAAGAGGGGACTTGGGACAATGAGCAGTTCTTC
>TRBV27|TRBJ1-4|.|.
CASSLATTNEKLFF
TGTGCCAGCAGTTTAGCCACAACTAATGAAAAACTGTTTTTT
>TRBV19|TRBJ1-1|.|.
CASRREFDTEAFF
TGTGCCAGTCGCAGGGAGTTTGACACTGAAGCTTTCTTT
>TRBV6-4|TRBJ1-1|once|.
CASRRHRNTEAFF
TGTGCCAGCAGAAGACATAGGAACACTGAAGCTTTCTTT
>TRBV27|TRBJ2-3|.|TRBD2
CASSSLAGEGTDTQYF
TGTGCCAGCAGTTCCCTAGCGGGGGAGGGAACAGATACGCAGTATTTT
>TRBV3-1/TRBV3-2|TRBJ2-3|.|TRBD2
CASSPRSGSASTDTQYF
TGTGCCAGCAGCCCAAGAAGCGGGAGCGCTAGCACAGATACGCAGTATTTT
>TRBV2|TRBJ2-7|.|TRBD1
CASRPQTGVSYEQYF
TGTGCCAGCAGACCACAGACAGGGGTTTCCTACGAGCAGTACTTC
>TRBV6-5|TRBJ1-4|.|.
CASNTMANEKLFF
TGTGCCAGCAATACTATGGCTAATGAAAAACTGTTTTTT
>TRBV30|TRBJ1-3|many|TRBD1
CACRTGNGNTIYF
TGTGCCTGCAGGACAGGGAATGGAAACACCATATATTTT
>TRBV27|TRBJ1-2|.|TRBD1
CASSATQGAQDGYTF
TGTGCCAGCAGTGCGACACAGGGGGCGCAGGATGGCTACACCTTC
>TRBV5-8|TRBJ1-1|once|.
CASASGTNTEAFF
TGTGCCAGCGCTTCGGGGACGAACACTGAAGCTTTCTTT
>TRBV7-9|TRBJ1-3|.|.
CASSGRVSGNTIYF
TGTGCCAGCAGCGGCAGGGTATCTGGAAACACCATATATTTT